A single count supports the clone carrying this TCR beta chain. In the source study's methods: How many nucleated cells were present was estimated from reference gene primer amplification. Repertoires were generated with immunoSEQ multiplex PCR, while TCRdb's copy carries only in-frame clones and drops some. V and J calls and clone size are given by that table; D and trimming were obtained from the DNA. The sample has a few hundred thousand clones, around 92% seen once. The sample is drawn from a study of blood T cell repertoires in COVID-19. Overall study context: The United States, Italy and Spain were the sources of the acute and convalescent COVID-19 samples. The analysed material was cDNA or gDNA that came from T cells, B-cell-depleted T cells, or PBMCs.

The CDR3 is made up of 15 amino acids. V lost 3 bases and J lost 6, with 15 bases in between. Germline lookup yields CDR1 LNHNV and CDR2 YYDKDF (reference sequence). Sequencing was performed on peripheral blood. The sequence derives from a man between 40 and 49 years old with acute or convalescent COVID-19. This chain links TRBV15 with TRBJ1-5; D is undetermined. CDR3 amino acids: CATSRGFEGFQPQHF. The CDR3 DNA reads TGTGCCACCAGCAGGGGGTTCGAGGGATTTCAGCCCCAGCATTTT.